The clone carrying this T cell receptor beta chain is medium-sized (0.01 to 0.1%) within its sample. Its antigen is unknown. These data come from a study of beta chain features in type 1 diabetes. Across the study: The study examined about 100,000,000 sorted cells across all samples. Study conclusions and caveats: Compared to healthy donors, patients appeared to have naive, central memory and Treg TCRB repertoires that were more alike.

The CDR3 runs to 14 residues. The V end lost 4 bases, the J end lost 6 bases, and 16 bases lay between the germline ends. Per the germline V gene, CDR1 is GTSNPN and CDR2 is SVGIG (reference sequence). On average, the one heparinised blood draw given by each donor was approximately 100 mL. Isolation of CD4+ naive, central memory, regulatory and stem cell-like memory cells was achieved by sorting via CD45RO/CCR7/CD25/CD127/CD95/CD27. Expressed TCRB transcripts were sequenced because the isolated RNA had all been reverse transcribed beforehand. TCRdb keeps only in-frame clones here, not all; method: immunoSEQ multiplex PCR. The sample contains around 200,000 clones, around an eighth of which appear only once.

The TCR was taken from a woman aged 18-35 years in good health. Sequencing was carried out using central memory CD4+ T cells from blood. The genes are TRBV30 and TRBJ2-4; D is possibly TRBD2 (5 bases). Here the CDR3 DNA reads TGTGCCTGGAAGTGGGCTAGCAAGGGAAACATTCAGTACTTC. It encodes CAWKWASKGNIQYF.